The 21 T cell receptor beta chains presented below share a single source sample, sequenced in a study of blood T cell repertoires in COVID-19. Repertoires were generated with immunoSEQ multiplex PCR, while TCRdb's copy carries only in-frame clones and drops some. The table has about half a million clones, over 75% seen once. Source material: peripheral blood. Receptor source: a human donor in a cohort sampled during active COVID-19.

The gene calls are TRBV27 and TRBJ2-5, with TRBD2 matching 12 bases. V shed 3 bases and J 4 bases; nucleotides not matched to a gene: 3. Germline lookup yields CDR1 MNHEY and CDR2 SMNVEV (reference sequence). This CDR3 contains 15 residues. Here the CDR3 reads CASSFSTSGRETQYF. In DNA, the CDR3 is TGTGCCAGCAGTTTTTCGACTAGCGGGAGAGAGACCCAGTACTTC.

This chain's CDR3 is CASSLAGALDIQYF. In DNA, the CDR3 is TGTGCCAGCAGCTTAGCAGGGGCTCTTGACATTCAGTACTTC. The chain is built from TRBV5-4 and TRBJ2-4, with D maybe TRBD1 (6 bases). The CDR3 covers 14 residues. Trimming shortened V by 2 bases and J by 8 bases, and 14 bases separated the two germline ends. The germline CDR1 and CDR2 sequences are SGHNT and YYREEE (reference sequence).

As to this clone: Other nucleotide sequences in the sample specify the same CDR3. The chain has TRBV18 and TRBJ2-7; 7 bases line up with TRBD2. Trimming removed 2 bases from V and 4 bases from J; junction bases left unmatched: 8. This CDR3 is 15 amino acids long. In germline, CDR1 is KGHSH, CDR2 LQKENI. The CDR3 loop reads CASSPRTSGGYEQYF. In DNA form, the CDR3 reads TGTGCCAGCTCACCAAGGACTAGTGGTGGGTACGAGCAGTACTTC.

The chain is built from TRBV3-1 (or the pseudogene TRBV3-2) and TRBJ2-2; D gene unclear. Per germline, CDR1 LGHDT and CDR2 YNNKEL (reference sequence). V was clipped by 4 bases and J by 0 bases, with 9 bases between them. There are 15 residues in the CDR3. The CDR3, as DNA: TGTGCCAGCAGCCCTTCGACACCGAACACCGGGGAGCTGTTTTTT. This sequence encodes CASSPSTPNTGELFF.

The chain carries TRBV14 and TRBJ2-7; maybe TRBD2 (5 bases). In germline, CDR1 is SGHDN, CDR2 FVKESK. The CDR3 is made up of 14 amino acids. V dropped 1 base and J dropped 8 bases, with 15 bases sitting between them. This CDR3 reads CASSQVKGEVKQYF. In DNA, the CDR3 is TGTGCCAGCAGCCAAGTTAAGGGAGAGGTGAAGCAGTACTTC.

The chain joins TRBV19 to TRBJ2-1, with TRBD2 matching 15 bases. The V and J ends lost 5 bases and 7 bases, in that order; junction bases with no gene match: 9. The CDR3 consists of 17 residues. Germline V gene data show CDR1 as LNHDA and CDR2 as SQIVND (reference sequence). The CDR3, as DNA: TGTGCCAGTAGTTCGACCGGGACTAGCGGGAGGCGTAATGAGCAGTTCTTC. It codes for CASSSTGTSGRRNEQFF.

The rearrangement joins TRBV11-2 to TRBJ2-7, with a weak D call TRBD1 (5 bases). Trimming removed 4 bases from V and 1 base from J, with 14 bases in between. Germline V gene data show CDR1 as SGHAT and CDR2 as FQNNGV. This CDR3 is 15 amino acids long. CDR3 DNA: TGTGCCAGCAGCTGGTCCCCGACAGTTTCCTACGAGCAGTACTTC. As protein: CASSWSPTVSYEQYF.

The chain carries TRBV11-2 and TRBJ2-1, with TRBD1 matching over 7 bases. The CDR3 runs 16 residues. Germline assignment: CDR1 SGHAT and CDR2 FQNNGV. The trim removed 5 bases at V and 2 bases at J, leaving 9 bases unmatched. The chain's CDR3 is CASSPRRDRAYNEQFF. The CDR3, as DNA: TGTGCCAGCAGCCCCCGTCGAGACAGGGCCTACAATGAGCAGTTCTTC.

The chain recombines TRBV7-2 with TRBJ2-3; TRBD1 might be the D (6 bases). Germline V gene sequence: CDR1 SGHTA, CDR2 FQGNSA. V was cut by 5 bases and J by 0 bases, with 12 bases left in between. The CDR3 contains 15 residues. CDR3 DNA: TGTGCCAGCAGCCTCGGACAGACAAGCACAGATACGCAGTATTTT. This codes for CASSLGQTSTDTQYF.

The chain is built from TRBV29-1 and TRBJ2-3; D remains ambiguous. The CDR3 has 14 amino acids. Trimming stripped 5 bases from V and 0 bases from J, with 12 bases between. Looked up from germline, CDR1 is SQVTM and CDR2 is ANQGSEA. CDR3 coding DNA: TGCAGCGTTAAACAGTGGATTAGCACAGATACGCAGTATTTT. It codes for CSVKQWISTDTQYF.

This clone occurred once. The chain is built from TRBV6-2 or TRBV6-3 and TRBJ2-4; 8 positions agree with TRBD1. V gave up 4 bases and J gave up 0 bases; unmatched junction bases: 5. The CDR3 has 16 residues. The germline CDR1 and CDR2 sequences are MNHEY and SVGEGT. CDR3 sequence reads: CASSSRDRLAKNIQYF. CDR3 bases: TGTGCCAGCAGTTCAAGGGACAGGCTAGCCAAAAACATTCAGTACTTC.

The rearrangement joins TRBV18 to TRBJ1-2; maybe TRBD1 (6 bases). Trimming removed 6 bases at V and 6 bases at J, with 17 bases between. CDR1 is KGHSH and CDR2 is LQKENI in the germline V gene. The CDR3 runs 14 residues. CDR3 bases: TGTGCCAGCTCCCTGGGGCAGGGGCTGGATGGCTACACCTTC. Protein: CASSLGQGLDGYTF.

The V gene is TRBV11-2, the J gene TRBJ2-7; 10 nucleotides agree with TRBD2. The CDR3 contains 15 residues. CDR1 and CDR2 (germline): SGHAT, FQNNGV. With V trimmed by 4 bases and J by 3 bases, 6 bases remained unmatched. CDR3 in amino acids: CASSSGLAAVYEQYF. The DNA of the CDR3 is TGTGCCAGCAGCTCAGGACTAGCGGCGGTCTACGAGCAGTACTTC.

The J gene is TRBJ2-4, the V gene TRBV4-1, with 11 bases identical to TRBD1. Germline CDR1 and CDR2: MGHRA and YSYEKL. The trim removed 4 bases at V and 9 bases at J, leaving 8 bases unmatched. The CDR3 covers 15 residues. CDR3 nucleotides: TGCGCCAGCAGCCCCCCCAGTGGACAGGGGGCCATTCAGTACTTC. Encoded protein: CASSPPSGQGAIQYF.

This sequence joins TRBV25-1 and TRBJ2-3; 9 bases align to TRBD2. J was trimmed by 9 bases and V by 1 base; bases with no gene match: 11. Germline loops: CDR1 MGHDK, CDR2 SYGVNS. The length of the CDR3 is 16 residues. This CDR3 reads CASSESLAGYDGTQYF. The CDR3 nucleotides are TGTGCCAGCAGTGAATCACTAGCGGGTTACGATGGGACGCAGTATTTT.

This rearrangement joins TRBV7-8 to TRBJ1-1; 7 bases agree with TRBD1. J lost 3 bases, V lost 0 bases, and 1 base had no gene match. The germline CDR1 and CDR2 sequences are SGHVS and FQNEAQ. This CDR3 is 14 amino acids long. CDR3 bases: TGTGCCAGCAGCTTAGCAGGGGGCTACACTGAAGCTTTCTTT. Amino acids: CASSLAGGYTEAFF. Full variable domain (outside the CDR3, taken from reference TRBV7-8 and TRBJ1-1): GAGVSQSPRYKVAKRGQDVALRCDPISGHVSLFWYQQALGQGPEFLTYFQNEAQLDKSGLPSDRFFAERPEGSVSTLKIQRTQQEDSAVYLCASSLAGGYTEAFFGQGTRLTVV.

The chain links TRBV4-1 to TRBJ1-2; 8 nucleotides agree with TRBD1. The junction had 5 bases not matched to a gene; V was cut back by 3 bases and J by 5 bases. Germline loops: CDR1 MGHRA, CDR2 YSYEKL. The CDR3 has 14 amino acids. CDR3 protein: CASSHRQGNYGYTF. The CDR3, as DNA: TGCGCCAGCAGCCACCGACAGGGGAATTATGGCTACACCTTC.

This clone was observed once. CDR3 loop: CASSVEGQGIDEQFF. The CDR3 nucleotides read TGTGCCAGCAGCGTAGAGGGACAGGGGATAGATGAGCAGTTCTTC. This chain connects TRBV9 to TRBJ2-1; 10 bases match TRBD1. J gave up 8 bases and V 0 bases, and 5 bases lay outside the gene matches. The CDR3 totals 15 residues. Germline values: CDR1 SGDLS, CDR2 YYNGEE.

The chain recombines TRBV6-5 with TRBJ2-2; 13 bases are shared with TRBD2. CDR3 length equals 15 residues. Per the germline V gene, CDR1 is MNHEY and CDR2 is SVGAGI. V was pared by 7 bases and J by 4 bases, with 3 bases of the junction left unmatched. The CDR3 sequence is CASTGLAGLTGELFF. CDR3 DNA sequence: TGTGCCAGCACGGGACTAGCGGGACTCACCGGGGAGCTGTTTTTT.

The chain joins TRBV6-2 or TRBV6-3 to TRBJ2-5; perhaps TRBD2 as D (5 bases). CDR1 MNHEY and CDR2 SVGEGT come from the germline V gene. CDR3 length equals 14 residues. The V and J ends lost 2 bases and 6 bases respectively, with 13 bases between them. The chain's CDR3 is CASSYGGSRKTQYF. The CDR3 nucleotides are TGTGCCAGCAGTTACGGAGGATCCAGGAAGACCCAGTACTTC.

This chain joins TRBV7-2 and TRBJ1-4, with TRBD1 matching over 7 bases. CDR1 is SGHTA and CDR2 is FQGNSA in the germline V gene. The length of the CDR3 is 16 residues. With V trimmed by 2 bases and J by 0 bases, 3 bases remained unmatched. The CDR3: CASSLFGTATNEKLFF. CDR3 bases: TGTGCCAGCAGCTTATTCGGGACAGCAACTAATGAAAAACTGTTTTTT.